This T cell receptor beta chain stems from a study of spatial heterogeneity in lung cancer. As for time point: sample taken at primary tumor resection. Unsorted samples of tumor, nontumor lung or frozen PBMC had their whole RNA sequenced. Overall study findings and caveats: Mutation tallies in tumors tracked expanded intratumoral alpha and beta TCR counts.

In this sample, this clonotype turned up a few times. What it binds is unknown. MiXCR was run by TCRdb on the 5' RACE reads, yielding one entry per CDR3 protein. The table records about 6,000 distinct CDR3 sequences, roughly 15% of them present only once. This TCR derives from a male donor with early-stage non-small cell lung cancer. The material was lung tumor tissue, obtained at surgery.

The CDR3 region has the DNA TGTGCCAGCAGCCAAGACAGGGTCGGCGACGAGCAGTACTTC. Encoded protein: CASSQDRVGDEQYF. V gene TRBV4-2 combines with J gene TRBJ2-7; TRBD1 is a possible D gene (5 bases). Trimming stripped 0 bases from V and 5 bases from J, with 11 bases between. The CDR3 is 14 amino acids. Germline values: CDR1 LGHNA, CDR2 YNFKEQ.